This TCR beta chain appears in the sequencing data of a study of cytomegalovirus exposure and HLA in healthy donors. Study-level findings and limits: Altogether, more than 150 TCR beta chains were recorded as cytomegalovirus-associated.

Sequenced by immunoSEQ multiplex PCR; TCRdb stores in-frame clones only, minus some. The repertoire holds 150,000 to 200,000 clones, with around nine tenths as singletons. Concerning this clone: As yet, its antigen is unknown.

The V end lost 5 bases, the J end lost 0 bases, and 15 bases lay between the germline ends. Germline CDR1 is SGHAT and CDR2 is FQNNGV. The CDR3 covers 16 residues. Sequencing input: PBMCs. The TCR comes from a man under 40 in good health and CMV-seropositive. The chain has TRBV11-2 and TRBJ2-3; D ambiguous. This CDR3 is CASSPKLYTSTDTQYF. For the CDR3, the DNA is TGTGCCAGCAGCCCAAAACTATACACTAGCACAGATACGCAGTATTTT.